The 6 T cell receptor beta chains presented below share a single source sample, sequenced in a study of T cell repertoires in ileal Crohn's disease. Measured with immunoSEQ multiplex PCR; TCRdb has only the in-frame clones, and not every one. The sample carries about 13,000 clones, around 80% recorded once. The time point was: neoterminal ileum biopsy at postoperative endoscopy, about 6 months after surgery. Sequencing input: ileal tissue. These receptors were taken from an adult with Crohn's disease.

This clone was seen just once. The chain joins TRBV6-5 to TRBJ1-5; 10 bases agree with TRBD1. Germline loops: CDR1 MNHEY, CDR2 SVGAGI. Trimming cost V 5 bases and J 5 bases; bases outside gene matches: 6. The CDR3 consists of 15 residues. The CDR3 is CASSATGGADQPQHF. CDR3 bases: TGTGCCAGCAGTGCGACAGGGGGCGCGGATCAGCCCCAGCATTTT.

The chain combines TRBV6-6 with TRBJ2-3; D call uncertain. The germline V gene has CDR1 MNHNY and CDR2 SVGAGI (reference sequence). This CDR3 region has 13 residues. V lost 5 bases, J lost 0 bases, and 6 bases lay in between. The CDR3 nucleotides are TGTGCCAGCAGTCTCGGGAGCACAGATACGCAGTATTTT. It is translated as CASSLGSTDTQYF.

The V call is TRBV6-1, the J call TRBJ2-7, with 10 bases matching TRBD1. V gave up 0 bases and J gave up 4 bases; unmatched junction bases: 0. CDR1 MNHNS and CDR2 SASEGT come from the germline V gene. This CDR3 has 14 residues. The CDR3: CASSEAGQGYEQYF. The CDR3 DNA sequence: TGTGCCAGCAGTGAAGCGGGACAGGGGTACGAGCAGTACTTC.

This clone was seen more than once but under ten times. J is TRBJ1-1 and V is TRBV28; D is perhaps TRBD1 (5 bases). Trimming shortened V by 2 bases and J by 3 bases, and 10 bases separated the two germline ends. This CDR3 contains 14 residues. The germline gives CDR1 MDHEN, CDR2 SYDVKM. CDR3 sequence reads: CASSLSRQYTEAFF. The CDR3 region has the DNA TGTGCCAGCAGTTTAAGCAGACAGTACACTGAAGCTTTCTTT.

This clone occurred a few times. The chain joins TRBV28 to TRBJ2-6; TRBD2 agrees at 7 bases. V lost 5 bases to trimming and J lost 1 base; unmatched junction nucleotides: 11. The length of the CDR3 is 18 residues. Per the germline V gene, CDR1 is MDHEN and CDR2 is SYDVKM. CDR3 sequence: CASSLPGRESSGANVLTF. As DNA, the CDR3 is TGTGCCAGCAGTCTACCGGGGCGGGAGAGTTCTGGGGCCAACGTCCTGACTTTC.

This clone was detected once. The gene calls are TRBV27 and TRBJ2-1, with TRBD1 matching 9 bases. The V segment lost 6 bases and the J segment 9 bases; nucleotides outside the gene matches: 9. This CDR3 region has 14 residues. The germline V gene has CDR1 MNHEY and CDR2 SMNVEV (reference sequence). CDR3 DNA sequence: TGTGCCAGCAGGCGGGGACAGGGATTCAGTGAGCAGTTCTTC. This gives the protein CASRRGQGFSEQFF.